This T cell receptor (beta chain) is drawn from a study of CD8 T cells in Susac syndrome. The germline V and J ends were trimmed by 6 bases and 1 base, with 5 bases remaining between them. The CDR3 runs 12 residues. CD8+ and CD4+ T cells circulating in blood were sequenced for TCR beta. Negative isolation was used for CD8+ and CD4+ T cells and FACS enrichment for TEMRA cells. An input of about 0.5 to 1 ug of RNA was subjected to reverse transcription using random hexamers. Amplification of TCR beta CDR3 was carried out by immunoSEQ multiplex PCR, which covered 54 Vbeta and 13 Jbeta segments. TCRdb reprocessed the immunoSEQ multiplex PCR reads via MiXCR and lists one record per CDR3 protein. This sample has roughly 330,000 distinct CDR3 sequences, with roughly 94% found just once.

Sequenced: CD4+ T cells from PBMCs. The sequence was collected from a human donor with multiple sclerosis. The V and J genes are TRBV5-3 and TRBJ2-1, with D unclear. TRBV5-3 is an open reading frame, and its role is uncertain. The CDR3 is CARTSSYNEQFF. The DNA for the CDR3 is TGTGCCAGAACCTCTTCCTACAATGAGCAGTTCTTC.